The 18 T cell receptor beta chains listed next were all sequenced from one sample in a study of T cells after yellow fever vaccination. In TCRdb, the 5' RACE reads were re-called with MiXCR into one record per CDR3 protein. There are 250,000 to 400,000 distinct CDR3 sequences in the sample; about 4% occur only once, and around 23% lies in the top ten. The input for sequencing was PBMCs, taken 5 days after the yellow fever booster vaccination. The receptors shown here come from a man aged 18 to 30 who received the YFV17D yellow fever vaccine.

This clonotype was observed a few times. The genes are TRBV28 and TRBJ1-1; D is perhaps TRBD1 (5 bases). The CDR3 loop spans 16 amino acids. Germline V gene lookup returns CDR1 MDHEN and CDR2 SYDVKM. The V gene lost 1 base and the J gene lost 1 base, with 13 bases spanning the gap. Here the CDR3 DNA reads TGTGCCAGCAGTTTATATGGGCCCCAGGGGAACACTGAAGCTTTCTTT. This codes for CASSLYGPQGNTEAFF.

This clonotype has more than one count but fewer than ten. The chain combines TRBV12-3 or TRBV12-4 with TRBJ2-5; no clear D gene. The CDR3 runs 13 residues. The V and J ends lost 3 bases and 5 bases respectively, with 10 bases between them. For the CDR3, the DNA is TGTGCCAGCAGTTTTTATCAGGCGGAGACCCAGTACTTC. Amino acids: CASSFYQAETQYF.

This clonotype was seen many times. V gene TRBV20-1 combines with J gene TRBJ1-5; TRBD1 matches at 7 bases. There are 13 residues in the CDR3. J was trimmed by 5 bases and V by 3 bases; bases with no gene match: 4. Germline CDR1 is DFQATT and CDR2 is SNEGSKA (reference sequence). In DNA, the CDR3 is TGCAGTGCTAGCGACAGGGAGGATCAGCCCCAGCATTTT. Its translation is CSASDREDQPQHF.

The CDR3 loop is CASSFEGGGDSPLHF. Here the CDR3 DNA reads TGCGCCAGCAGCTTCGAAGGAGGAGGGGATTCACCCCTCCACTTT. The chain links TRBV5-1 to TRBJ1-6, with D possibly TRBD1 on 5 matching bases. The CDR3 runs 15 residues. Germline CDR1 and CDR2: SGHRS and YFSETQ. V lost 2 bases to trimming and J lost 8 bases, with 14 bases between them.

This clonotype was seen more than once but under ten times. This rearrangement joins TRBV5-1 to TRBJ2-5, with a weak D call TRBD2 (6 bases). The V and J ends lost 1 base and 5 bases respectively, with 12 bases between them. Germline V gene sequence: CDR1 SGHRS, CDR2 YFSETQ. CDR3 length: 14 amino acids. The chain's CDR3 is CASSLSPSEETQYF. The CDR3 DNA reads TGCGCCAGCAGCTTGTCTCCTAGCGAGGAGACCCAGTACTTC.

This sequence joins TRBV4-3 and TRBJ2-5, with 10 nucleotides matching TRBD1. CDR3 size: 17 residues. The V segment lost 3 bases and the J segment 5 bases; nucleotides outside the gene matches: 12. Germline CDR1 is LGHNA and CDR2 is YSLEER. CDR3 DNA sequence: TGCGCCAGCAGCCAGAGGACAGGGGGGTCCTCTGGGGAGACCCAGTACTTC. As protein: CASSQRTGGSSGETQYF.

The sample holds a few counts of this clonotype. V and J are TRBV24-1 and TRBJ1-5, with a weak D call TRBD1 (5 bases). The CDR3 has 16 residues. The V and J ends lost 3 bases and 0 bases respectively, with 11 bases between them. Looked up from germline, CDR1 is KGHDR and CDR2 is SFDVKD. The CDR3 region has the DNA TGTGCCACCAGTGATCACCGGGACGGTAGCAATCAGCCCCAGCATTTT. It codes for CATSDHRDGSNQPQHF.

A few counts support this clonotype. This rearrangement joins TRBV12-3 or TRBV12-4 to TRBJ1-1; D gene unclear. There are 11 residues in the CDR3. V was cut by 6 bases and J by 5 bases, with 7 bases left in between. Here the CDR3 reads CASSQHTEAFF. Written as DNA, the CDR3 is TGTGCCAGCAGCCAACATACTGAAGCTTTCTTT.

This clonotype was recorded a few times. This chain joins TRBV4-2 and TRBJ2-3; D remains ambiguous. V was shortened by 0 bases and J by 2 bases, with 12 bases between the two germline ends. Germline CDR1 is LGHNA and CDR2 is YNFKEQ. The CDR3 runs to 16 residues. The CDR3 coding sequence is TGTGCCAGCAGCCAAGATAGGACCCAGCCCACAGATACGCAGTATTTT. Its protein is CASSQDRTQPTDTQYF.

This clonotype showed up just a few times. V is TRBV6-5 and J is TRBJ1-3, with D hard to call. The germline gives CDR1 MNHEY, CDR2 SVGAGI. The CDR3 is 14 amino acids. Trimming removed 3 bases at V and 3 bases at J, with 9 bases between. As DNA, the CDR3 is TGTGCCAGCAGTTATGGGGTAAATGGAAACACCATATATTTT. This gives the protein CASSYGVNGNTIYF.

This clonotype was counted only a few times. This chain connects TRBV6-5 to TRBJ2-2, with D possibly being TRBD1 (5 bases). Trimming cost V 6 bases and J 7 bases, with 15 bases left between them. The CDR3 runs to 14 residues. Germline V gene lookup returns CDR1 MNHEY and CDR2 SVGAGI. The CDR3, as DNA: TGTGCCAGCAGACTCTCACGACAGCTCGGGGAGCTGTTTTTT. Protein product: CASRLSRQLGELFF.

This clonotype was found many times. The CDR3 here is CASSLGGGASEQFF. CDR3 sequence (DNA): TGTGCCAGCAGTTTAGGCGGGGGGGCCAGTGAGCAGTTCTTC. The rearrangement joins TRBV28 to TRBJ2-1, with 9 bases lining up with TRBD2. The junction had 5 bases not matched to a gene; V was cut back by 2 bases and J by 9 bases. The CDR3 consists of 14 residues. CDR1 and CDR2 (germline): MDHEN, SYDVKM.

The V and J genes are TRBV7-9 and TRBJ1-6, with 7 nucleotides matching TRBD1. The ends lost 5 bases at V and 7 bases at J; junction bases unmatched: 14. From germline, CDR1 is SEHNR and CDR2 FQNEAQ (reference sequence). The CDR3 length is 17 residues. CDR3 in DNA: TGTGCCAGCAGCCTCGCGACAGGGTACATCAAAAATTCACCCCTCCACTTT. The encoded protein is CASSLATGYIKNSPLHF. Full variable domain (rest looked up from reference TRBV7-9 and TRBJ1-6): DTGVSQNPRHKITKRGQNVTFRCDPISEHNRLYWYRQTLGQGPEFLTYFQNEAQLEKSRLLSDRFSAERPKGSFSTLEIQRTEQGDSAMYLCASSLATGYIKNSPLHFGNGTRLTVT.

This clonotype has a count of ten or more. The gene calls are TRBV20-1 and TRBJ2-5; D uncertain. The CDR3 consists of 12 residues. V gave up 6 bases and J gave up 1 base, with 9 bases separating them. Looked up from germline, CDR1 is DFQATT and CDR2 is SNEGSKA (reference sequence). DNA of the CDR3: TGCAGTGCAATCCACACCCAAGAGACCCAGTACTTC. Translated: CSAIHTQETQYF.

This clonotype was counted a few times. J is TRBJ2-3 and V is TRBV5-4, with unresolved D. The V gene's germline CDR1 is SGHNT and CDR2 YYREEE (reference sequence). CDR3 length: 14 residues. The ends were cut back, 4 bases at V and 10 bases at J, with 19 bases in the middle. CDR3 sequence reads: CASSRADAPDAQYF. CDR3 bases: TGTGCCAGCAGCCGAGCCGACGCGCCTGACGCGCAGTATTTT.

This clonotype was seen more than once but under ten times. The CDR3 loop reads CASSLCGLAGDDYNEQFF. DNA of the CDR3: TGTGCCAGCAGCCTCTGCGGGCTAGCGGGTGATGACTACAATGAGCAGTTCTTC. This sequence joins TRBV21-1 and TRBJ2-1; the DNA was not used to check the table's D call, TRBD2. TRBV21-1 is shown as a pseudogene. This CDR3 region has 18 residues.

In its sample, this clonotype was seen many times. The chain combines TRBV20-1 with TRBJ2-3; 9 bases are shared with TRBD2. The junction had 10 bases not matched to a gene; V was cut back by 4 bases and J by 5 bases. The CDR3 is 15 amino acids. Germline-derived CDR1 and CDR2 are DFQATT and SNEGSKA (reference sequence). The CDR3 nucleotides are TGCAGTGCTAACGCCGGCGGGGGGGCCCTAGATACGCAGTATTTT. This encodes CSANAGGGALDTQYF.

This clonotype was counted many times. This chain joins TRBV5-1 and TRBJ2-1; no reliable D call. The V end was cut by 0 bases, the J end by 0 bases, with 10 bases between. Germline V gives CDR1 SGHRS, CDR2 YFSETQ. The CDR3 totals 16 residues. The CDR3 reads CASSLVGGYSYNEQFF. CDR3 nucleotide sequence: TGCGCCAGCAGCTTGGTGGGCGGCTACTCCTACAATGAGCAGTTCTTC.